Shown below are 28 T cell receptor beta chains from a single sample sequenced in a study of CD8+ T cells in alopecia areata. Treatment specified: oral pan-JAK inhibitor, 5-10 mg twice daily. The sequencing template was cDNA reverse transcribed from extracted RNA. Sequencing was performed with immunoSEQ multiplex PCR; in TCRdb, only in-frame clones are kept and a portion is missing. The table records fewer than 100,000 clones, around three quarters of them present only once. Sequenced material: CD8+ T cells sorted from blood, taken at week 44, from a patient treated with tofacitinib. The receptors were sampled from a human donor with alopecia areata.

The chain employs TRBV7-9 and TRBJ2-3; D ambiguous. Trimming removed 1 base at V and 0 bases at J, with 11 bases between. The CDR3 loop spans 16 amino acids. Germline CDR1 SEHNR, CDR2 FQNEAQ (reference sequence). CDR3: CASSLGDPGSTDTQYF. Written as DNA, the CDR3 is TGTGCCAGCAGCTTAGGAGACCCCGGAAGCACAGATACGCAGTATTTT.

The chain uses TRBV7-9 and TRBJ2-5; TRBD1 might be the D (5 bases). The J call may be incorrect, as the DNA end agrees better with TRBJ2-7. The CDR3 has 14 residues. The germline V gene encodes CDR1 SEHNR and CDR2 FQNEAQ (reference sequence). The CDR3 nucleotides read TGTGCCATCAAAGACGACAGATTTGGAAACGAGCAGTACTTC. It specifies CAIKDDRFGNEQYF.

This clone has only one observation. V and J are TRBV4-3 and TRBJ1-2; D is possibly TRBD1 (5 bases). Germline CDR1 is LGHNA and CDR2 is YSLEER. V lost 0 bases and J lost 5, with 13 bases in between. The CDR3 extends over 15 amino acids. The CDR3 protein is CASSQEATDLYGYTF. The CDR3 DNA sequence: TGCGCCAGCAGCCAAGAGGCGACAGATCTTTATGGCTACACCTTC.

The DNA for the CDR3 is TGTGCCAGCAGATCATACGGGCAGCTCACCGAAGAAGAGACCCAGTACTTC. Amino acids: CASRSYGQLTEEETQYF. The V gene is TRBV7-6, the J gene TRBJ2-5; unclear D gene. The CDR3 runs to 17 residues. Germline CDR1 is SGHVS and CDR2 is FNYEAQ. Trimming stripped 6 bases from V and 3 bases from J, with 23 bases between.

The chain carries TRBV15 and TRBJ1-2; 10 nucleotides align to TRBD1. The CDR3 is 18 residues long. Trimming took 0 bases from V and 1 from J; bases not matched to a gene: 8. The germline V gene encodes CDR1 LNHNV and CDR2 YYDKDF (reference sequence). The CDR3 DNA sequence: TGTGCCACCAGCAGAGAGCTAGCAAGGGACAGGGGTAACTATGGCTACACCTTC. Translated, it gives CATSRELARDRGNYGYTF.

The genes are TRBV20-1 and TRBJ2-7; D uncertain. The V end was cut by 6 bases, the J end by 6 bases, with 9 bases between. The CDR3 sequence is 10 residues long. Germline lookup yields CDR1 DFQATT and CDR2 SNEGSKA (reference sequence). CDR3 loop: CSADKTEQYF. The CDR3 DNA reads TGCAGTGCCGACAAAACCGAGCAGTACTTC.

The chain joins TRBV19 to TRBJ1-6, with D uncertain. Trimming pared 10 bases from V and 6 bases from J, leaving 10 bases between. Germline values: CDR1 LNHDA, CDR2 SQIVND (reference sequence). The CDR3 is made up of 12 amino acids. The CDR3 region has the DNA TGTGCCACATCATCGGGTAATTCACCCCTCCACTTT. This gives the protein CATSSGNSPLHF.

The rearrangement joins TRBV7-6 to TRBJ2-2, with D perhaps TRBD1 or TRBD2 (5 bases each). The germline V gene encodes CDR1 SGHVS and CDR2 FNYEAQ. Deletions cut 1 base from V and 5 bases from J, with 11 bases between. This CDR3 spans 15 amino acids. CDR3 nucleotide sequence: TGTGCCAGCAGCTTAGAGCTGGGGGTTACCGGGGAGCTGTTTTTT. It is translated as CASSLELGVTGELFF.

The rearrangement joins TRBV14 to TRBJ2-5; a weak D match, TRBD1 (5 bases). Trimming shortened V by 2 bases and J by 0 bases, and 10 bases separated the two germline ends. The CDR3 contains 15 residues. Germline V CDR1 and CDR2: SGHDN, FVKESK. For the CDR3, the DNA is TGTGCCAGCAGCCAAAGGGGAACAAACCAAGAGACCCAGTACTTC. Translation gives CASSQRGTNQETQYF.

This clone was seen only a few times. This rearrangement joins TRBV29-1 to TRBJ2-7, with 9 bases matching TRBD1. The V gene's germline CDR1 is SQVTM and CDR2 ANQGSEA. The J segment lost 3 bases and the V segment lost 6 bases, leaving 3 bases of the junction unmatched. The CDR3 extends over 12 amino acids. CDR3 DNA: TGCAGCGTACGGACAGGGGACTACGAGCAGTACTTC. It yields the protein CSVRTGDYEQYF.

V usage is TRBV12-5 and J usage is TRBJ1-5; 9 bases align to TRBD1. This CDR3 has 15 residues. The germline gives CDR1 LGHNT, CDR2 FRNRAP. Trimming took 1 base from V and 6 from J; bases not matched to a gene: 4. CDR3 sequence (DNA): TGTGCTAGTGGTTTGGAGGACAGGGGCCTTCAGCCCCAGCATTTT. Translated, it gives CASGLEDRGLQPQHF.

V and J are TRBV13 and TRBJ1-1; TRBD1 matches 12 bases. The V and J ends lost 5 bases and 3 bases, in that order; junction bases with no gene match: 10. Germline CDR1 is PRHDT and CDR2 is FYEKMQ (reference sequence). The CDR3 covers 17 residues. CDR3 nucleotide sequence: TGTGCCAGCAGCCCAACCGGGACAGGGGGCAGTTACACTGAAGCTTTCTTT. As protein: CASSPTGTGGSYTEAFF.

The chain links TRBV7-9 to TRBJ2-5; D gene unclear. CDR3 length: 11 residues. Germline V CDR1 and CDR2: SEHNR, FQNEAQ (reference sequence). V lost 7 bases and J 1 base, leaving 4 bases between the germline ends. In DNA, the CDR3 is TGTGCCAGCACCACCCAAGAGACCCAGTACTTC. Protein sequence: CASTTQETQYF.

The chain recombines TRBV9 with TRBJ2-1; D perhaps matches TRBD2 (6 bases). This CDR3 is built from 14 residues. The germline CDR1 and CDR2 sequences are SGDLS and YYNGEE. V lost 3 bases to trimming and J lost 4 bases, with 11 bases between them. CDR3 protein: CASSGDGGYNEQFF. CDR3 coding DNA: TGTGCCAGCAGCGGAGACGGGGGATACAATGAGCAGTTCTTC.

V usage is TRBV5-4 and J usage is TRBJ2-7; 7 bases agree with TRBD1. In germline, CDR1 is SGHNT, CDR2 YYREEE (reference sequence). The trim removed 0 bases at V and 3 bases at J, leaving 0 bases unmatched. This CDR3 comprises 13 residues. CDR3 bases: TGTGCCAGCAGCTTGGACAGGGGCTACGAGCAGTACTTC. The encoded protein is CASSLDRGYEQYF.

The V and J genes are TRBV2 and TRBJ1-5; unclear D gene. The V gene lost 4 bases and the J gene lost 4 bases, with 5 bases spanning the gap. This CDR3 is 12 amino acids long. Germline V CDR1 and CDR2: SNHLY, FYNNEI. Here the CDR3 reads CASSARNQPQHF. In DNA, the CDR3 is TGTGCCAGCAGTGCGCGGAATCAGCCCCAGCATTTT.

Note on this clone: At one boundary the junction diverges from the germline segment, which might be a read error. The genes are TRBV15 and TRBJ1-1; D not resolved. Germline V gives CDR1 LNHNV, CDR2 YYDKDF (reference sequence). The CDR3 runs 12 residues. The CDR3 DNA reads TGTGCCACCAGCAGAGATACTCGCGGGCAGCTCTTC. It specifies CATSRDTRGQLF.

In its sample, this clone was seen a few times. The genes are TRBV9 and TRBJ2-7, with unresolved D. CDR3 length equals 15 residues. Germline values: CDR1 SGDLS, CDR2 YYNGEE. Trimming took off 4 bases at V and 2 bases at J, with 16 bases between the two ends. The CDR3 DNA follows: TGTGCCAGCAGCCCTACCTTGGCAGAAGCCTACGAGCAGTACTTC. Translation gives CASSPTLAEAYEQYF.

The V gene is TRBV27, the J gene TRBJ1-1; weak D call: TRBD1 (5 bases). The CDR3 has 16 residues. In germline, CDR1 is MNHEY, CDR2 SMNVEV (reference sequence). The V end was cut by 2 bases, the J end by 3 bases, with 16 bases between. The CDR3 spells CASSLRARVLDTEAFF. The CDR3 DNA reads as TGTGCCAGCAGTTTAAGGGCCAGGGTCCTTGACACTGAAGCTTTCTTT.

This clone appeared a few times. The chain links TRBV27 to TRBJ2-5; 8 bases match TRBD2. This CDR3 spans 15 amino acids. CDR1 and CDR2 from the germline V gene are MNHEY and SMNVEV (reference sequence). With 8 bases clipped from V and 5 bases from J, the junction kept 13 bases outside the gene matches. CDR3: CASGLERGPHETQYF. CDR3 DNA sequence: TGTGCCAGCGGCCTGGAGCGGGGGCCCCACGAGACCCAGTACTTC.

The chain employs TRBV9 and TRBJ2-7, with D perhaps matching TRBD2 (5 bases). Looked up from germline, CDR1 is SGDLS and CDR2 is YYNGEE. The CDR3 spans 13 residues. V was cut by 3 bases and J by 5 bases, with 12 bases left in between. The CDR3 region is CASSGGISHEQYF. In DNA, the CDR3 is TGTGCCAGCAGCGGAGGGATATCCCACGAGCAGTACTTC.

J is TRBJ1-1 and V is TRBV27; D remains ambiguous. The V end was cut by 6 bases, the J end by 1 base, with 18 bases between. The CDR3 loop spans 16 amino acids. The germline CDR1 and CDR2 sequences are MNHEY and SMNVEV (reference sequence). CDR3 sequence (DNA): TGTGCCAGCAGCCCCCCGGGGTTTGGCCCGAACACTGAAGCTTTCTTT. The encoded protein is CASSPPGFGPNTEAFF.

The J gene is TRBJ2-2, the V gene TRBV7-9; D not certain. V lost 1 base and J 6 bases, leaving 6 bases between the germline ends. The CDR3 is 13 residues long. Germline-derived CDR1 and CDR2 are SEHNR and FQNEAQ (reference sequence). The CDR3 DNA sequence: TGTGCCAGCAGCTTAGACCGTTCCGGGGAGCTGTTTTTT. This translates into CASSLDRSGELFF.

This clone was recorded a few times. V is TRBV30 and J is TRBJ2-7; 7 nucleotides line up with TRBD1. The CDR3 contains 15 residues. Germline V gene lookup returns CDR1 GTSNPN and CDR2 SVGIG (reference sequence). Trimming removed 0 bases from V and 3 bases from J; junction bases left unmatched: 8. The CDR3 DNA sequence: TGTGCCTGGAGTGTCAACGCAGGGGGATTCTACGAGCAGTACTTC. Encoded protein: CAWSVNAGGFYEQYF.

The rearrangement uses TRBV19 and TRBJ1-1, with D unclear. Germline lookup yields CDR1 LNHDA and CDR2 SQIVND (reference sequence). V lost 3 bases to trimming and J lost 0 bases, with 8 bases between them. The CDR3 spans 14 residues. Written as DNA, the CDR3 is TGTGCCAGTAGTATGGGCAGGTTGAACACTGAAGCTTTCTTT. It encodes CASSMGRLNTEAFF. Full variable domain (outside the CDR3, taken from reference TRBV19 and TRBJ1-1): DGGITQSPKYLFRKEGQNVTLSCEQNLNHDAMYWYRQDPGQGLRLIYYSQIVNDFQKGDIAEGYSVSREKKESFPLTVTSAQKNPTAFYLCASSMGRLNTEAFFGQGTRLTVV.

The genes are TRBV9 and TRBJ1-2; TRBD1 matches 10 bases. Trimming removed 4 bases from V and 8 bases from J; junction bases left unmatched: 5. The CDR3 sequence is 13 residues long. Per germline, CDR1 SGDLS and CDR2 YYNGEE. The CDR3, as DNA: TGTGCCAGCAGCTTGGGACAGGGGAACGGCTACACCTTC. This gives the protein CASSLGQGNGYTF.

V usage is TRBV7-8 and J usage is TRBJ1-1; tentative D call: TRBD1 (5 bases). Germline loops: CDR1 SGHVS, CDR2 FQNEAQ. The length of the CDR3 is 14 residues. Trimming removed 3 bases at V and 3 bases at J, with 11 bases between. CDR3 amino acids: CASSLGMGDTEAFF. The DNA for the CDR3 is TGTGCCAGCAGCTTGGGTATGGGGGACACTGAAGCTTTCTTT.

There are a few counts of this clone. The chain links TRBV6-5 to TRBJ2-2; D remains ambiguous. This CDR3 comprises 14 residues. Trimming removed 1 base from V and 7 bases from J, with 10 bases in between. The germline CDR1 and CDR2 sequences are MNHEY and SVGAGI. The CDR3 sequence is CASSYFTEVGELFF. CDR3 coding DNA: TGTGCCAGCAGTTACTTTACAGAGGTCGGGGAGCTGTTTTTT.